The next 17 T cell receptor beta chains were all read from a single sample in a study of blood T cell repertoires in COVID-19. Profiling relied on immunoSEQ multiplex PCR, and the TCRdb table lists in-frame clones only, not all of them. The sample has some 50,000 clones; over 70% are singletons. Sequencing was performed on peripheral blood. These receptors were collected from a woman aged 80 or over with acute or convalescent COVID-19.

V gene TRBV5-4 combines with J gene TRBJ1-2, with D possibly TRBD1 on 5 matching bases. The CDR3 is made up of 15 amino acids. The germline V gene has CDR1 SGHNT and CDR2 YYREEE (reference sequence). V was trimmed by 4 bases and J by 2 bases, leaving 15 bases between them. CDR3 DNA: TGTGCCAGCAGCACCTTTGGTGGGGCCAACTATGGCTACACCTTC. It translates to CASSTFGGANYGYTF.

The CDR3 loop is CSASMASGATDTQYF. The CDR3, as DNA: TGCAGTGCTAGTATGGCTAGCGGGGCCACAGATACGCAGTATTTT. This chain links TRBV20-1 with TRBJ2-3; the match to TRBD2 covers 9 bases. The CDR3 is made up of 15 amino acids. V was clipped by 3 bases and J by 2 bases; unmatched bases: 6. CDR1 and CDR2 from the germline V gene are DFQATT and SNEGSKA (reference sequence).

V gene TRBV19 combines with J gene TRBJ2-1; D gene uncertain. Per germline, CDR1 LNHDA and CDR2 SQIVND (reference sequence). Trimming left V 6 bases short and J 8 bases short, with 20 bases between. This CDR3 is 15 amino acids long. The CDR3 here is CASSRSVSRRDEQFF. CDR3 coding DNA: TGTGCCAGTAGCCGTAGTGTTTCGCGACGGGATGAGCAGTTCTTC.

This rearrangement joins TRBV7-8 to TRBJ2-1, with D possibly being TRBD2 (5 bases). Germline CDR1 and CDR2: SGHVS and FQNEAQ. The CDR3 spans 12 residues. V was clipped by 5 bases and J by 12 bases, with 14 bases between them. CDR3 DNA: TGTGCCAGCAGCCATGGACTGCCTGGGCAGTTCTTC. Protein: CASSHGLPGQFF.

The chain couples TRBV5-5 to TRBJ2-1; 10 nucleotides line up with TRBD2. J lost 5 bases, V lost 3 bases, and 5 bases had no gene match. This CDR3 comprises 15 residues. Germline V lookup: CDR1 SGHKS, CDR2 YYEKEE (reference sequence). DNA for the CDR3: TGTGCCAGCAGCTATCAAGCGGGGGGGAACAATGAGCAGTTCTTC. Residues: CASSYQAGGNNEQFF.

The genes are TRBV25-1 and TRBJ2-1, with 9 positions matching TRBD2. With 3 bases clipped from V and 4 bases from J, the junction kept 7 bases outside the gene matches. Germline CDR1 MGHDK, CDR2 SYGVNS. The CDR3 length is 16 residues. In nucleotides, the CDR3 is TGTGCCAGCAGTGATGGTGGCGGGGGGGCTTACAATGAGCAGTTCTTC. The encoded protein is CASSDGGGGAYNEQFF. Full variable domain (rest looked up from reference TRBV25-1 and TRBJ2-1): EADIYQTPRYLVIGTGKKITLECSQTMGHDKMYWYQQDPGMELHLIHYSYGVNSTEKGDLSSESTVSRIRTEHFPLTLESARPSHTSQYLCASSDGGGGAYNEQFFGPGTRLTVL.

The chain employs TRBV29-1 and TRBJ2-3, with 10 nucleotides matching TRBD1. Germline trimming cut 2 bases from V and 4 bases from J; bases unmatched to any gene: 3. The germline gives CDR1 SQVTM, CDR2 ANQGSEA. The CDR3 covers 14 residues. Written as DNA, the CDR3 is TGCAGCGTTGAAACCGGGACAGGGGCAGATACGCAGTATTTT. Protein product: CSVETGTGADTQYF.

About this clone itself: Additional DNA sequences in this sample encode the identical CDR3. CDR3 in DNA: TGTGCCAGCAGTGAAGCGGTCAGGGTCGGCTATGGCTACACCTTC. It translates to CASSEAVRVGYGYTF. J is TRBJ1-2 and V is TRBV2, with D possibly TRBD1 on 5 matching bases. Looked up from germline, CDR1 is SNHLY and CDR2 is FYNNEI. The CDR3 has 15 residues. Trimming took 0 bases from V and 4 from J, leaving 12 bases between them.

This sequence joins TRBV7-2 and TRBJ2-3; TRBD2 aligns across 12 bases. This CDR3 has 18 residues. With V trimmed by 3 bases and J by 1 base, 8 bases remained unmatched. Germline V lookup: CDR1 SGHTA, CDR2 FQGNSA. This CDR3 reads CASSLGLAGGFRTDTQYF. The CDR3 DNA reads TGTGCCAGCAGCTTGGGCCTAGCGGGGGGGTTCCGCACAGATACGCAGTATTTT.

The chain uses TRBV7-9 and TRBJ2-7; D is unresolved. Between the trimmed V and J ends, which lost 0 bases and 0 bases, there was a span of 6 bases. Germline CDR1 is SEHNR and CDR2 is FQNEAQ (reference sequence). This CDR3 is built from 14 residues. In DNA form, the CDR3 reads TGTGCCAGCAGCTTAGCGGGCTTCTCCTACGAGCAGTACTTC. Translation gives CASSLAGFSYEQYF.

The V gene is TRBV6-6, the J gene TRBJ2-4; TRBD1 matches at 9 bases. This CDR3 is 20 amino acids long. V shed 5 bases and J 1 base; nucleotides not matched to a gene: 18. The germline V gene encodes CDR1 MNHNY and CDR2 SVGAGI (reference sequence). CDR3: CASSPSRTGAGDQAKNIQYF. The CDR3 bases are TGTGCCAGCAGTCCTTCCAGGACAGGGGCTGGTGATCAGGCCAAAAACATTCAGTACTTC.

This chain connects TRBV29-1 to TRBJ1-2, with D hard to call. This CDR3 has 14 residues. V was cut by 2 bases and J by 4 bases, with 14 bases left in between. Germline V gene data show CDR1 as SQVTM and CDR2 as ANQGSEA. The CDR3 region is CSVEKRATLYGYTF. CDR3 coding DNA: TGCAGCGTTGAAAAGAGGGCAACTCTCTATGGCTACACCTTC.

The V and J genes are TRBV18 and TRBJ2-7; a weak D match, TRBD1 (5 bases). CDR1 and CDR2 (germline): KGHSH, LQKENI. V was cut by 2 bases and J by 3 bases, with 17 bases left in between. The CDR3 totals 16 residues. CDR3 region: CASSPDSRADIYEQYF. The CDR3 nucleotides are TGTGCCAGCTCACCAGACTCCAGGGCTGATATCTACGAGCAGTACTTC.

This clone has only one observation. The chain employs TRBV29-1 and TRBJ1-2, with D possibly matching TRBD1 (6 bases). From germline, CDR1 is SQVTM and CDR2 ANQGSEA. V lost 6 bases and J lost 4, with 18 bases in between. The CDR3 runs 14 residues. The CDR3 is CSVSGQPPGYGYTF. The DNA of the CDR3 is TGCAGCGTATCCGGACAGCCGCCTGGCTATGGCTACACCTTC.

The V and J genes are TRBV5-6 and TRBJ1-1, with 9 bases identical to TRBD1. The V gene end was trimmed by 6 bases and the J gene end by 1 base; junction bases not matched to a gene: 4. CDR1 and CDR2 (germline): SGHDT, YYEEEE. This CDR3 comprises 14 residues. The CDR3 nucleotides are TGTGCCAGCACCCAGACAGGGGGGAACACTGAAGCTTTCTTT. It translates to CASTQTGGNTEAFF. The whole variable domain, filled in from reference TRBV5-6 and TRBJ1-1, reads DAGVTQSPTHLIKTRGQQVTLRCSPKSGHDTVSWYQQALGQGPQFIFQYYEEEERQRGNFPDRFSGHQFPNYSSELNVNALLLGDSALYLCASTQTGGNTEAFFGQGTRLTVV.

V gene TRBV7-9 combines with J gene TRBJ1-2; D perhaps matches TRBD1 (6 bases). Germline V gene data show CDR1 as SEHNR and CDR2 as FQNEAQ (reference sequence). The ends were cut back, 3 bases at V and 8 bases at J, with 16 bases in the middle. The CDR3 runs to 14 residues. For the CDR3, the DNA is TGTGCCAGCAGCTTGATAAGGGGGATTGACGGCTACACCTTC. This sequence encodes CASSLIRGIDGYTF.

The genes are TRBV6-5 and TRBJ1-1; no clear D gene. Trimming stripped 2 bases from V and 1 base from J, with 8 bases between. Looked up from germline, CDR1 is MNHEY and CDR2 is SVGAGI. The length of the CDR3 is 14 residues. The CDR3 loop is CASSYLAENTEAFF. In DNA, the CDR3 is TGTGCCAGCAGTTACCTCGCAGAGAACACTGAAGCTTTCTTT.